This T cell receptor (beta chain) was observed in a study of cytomegalovirus exposure and HLA in healthy donors. 60 Vbeta and 13 Jbeta primers were used in PCR. Only in-frame clones appear in the TCRdb table, and some are missing; sequencing was by immunoSEQ multiplex PCR. The repertoire holds approximately 160,000 clones, with roughly 80% as singletons. The clonotype originates from a human donor in good health. Sequenced sample: PBMCs.

The CDR3 nucleotides are TGCGCCAGCAGCTCAACAGGGGGCGTTTACGAGCAGTACTTC. Residues: CASSSTGGVYEQYF. The chain is built from TRBV5-1 and TRBJ2-7; 9 nucleotides line up with TRBD1. Germline V gene data show CDR1 as SGHRS and CDR2 as YFSETQ. Germline trimming cut 3 bases from V and 4 bases from J; bases unmatched to any gene: 5. This CDR3 has 14 residues.